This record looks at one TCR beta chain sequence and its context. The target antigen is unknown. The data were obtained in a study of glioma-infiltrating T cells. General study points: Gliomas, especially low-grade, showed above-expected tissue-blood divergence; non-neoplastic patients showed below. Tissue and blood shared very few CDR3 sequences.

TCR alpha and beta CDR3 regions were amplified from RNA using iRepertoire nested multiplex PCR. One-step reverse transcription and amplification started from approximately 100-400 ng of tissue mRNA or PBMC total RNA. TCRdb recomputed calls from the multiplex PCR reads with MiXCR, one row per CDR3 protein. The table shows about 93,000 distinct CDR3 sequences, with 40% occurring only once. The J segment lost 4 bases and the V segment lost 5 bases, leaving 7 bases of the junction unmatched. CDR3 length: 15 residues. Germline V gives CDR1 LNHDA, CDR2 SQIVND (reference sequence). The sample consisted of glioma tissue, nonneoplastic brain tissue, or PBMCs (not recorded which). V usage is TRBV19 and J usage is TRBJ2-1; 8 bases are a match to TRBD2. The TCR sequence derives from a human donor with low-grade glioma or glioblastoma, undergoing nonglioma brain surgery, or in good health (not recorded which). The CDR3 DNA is TGTGCCAGTAGTGAAATAGCGGGACGATACAATGAGCAGTTCTTC. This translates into CASSEIAGRYNEQFF. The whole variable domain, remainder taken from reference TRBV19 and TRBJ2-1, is DGGITQSPKYLFRKEGQNVTLSCEQNLNHDAMYWYRQDPGQGLRLIYYSQIVNDFQKGDIAEGYSVSREKKESFPLTVTSAQKNPTAFYLCASSEIAGRYNEQFFGPGTRLTVL.